The rows below give T cell receptor beta chains drawn from one sample of a study of T-cell reconstitution after alpha-beta-depleted transplantation in children. Each CDR3 protein is one row after TCRdb ran MiXCR on the PCR reads. The top ten clones hold about 12% of a sample with 150,000 to 200,000 distinct CDR3 sequences, roughly 14% of them seen once. This specimen consisted of PBMCs from the stem cell graft donor, obtained from the stem cell graft. Receptors were obtained from a human donor who donated a stem cell graft to a child with acute lymphoblastic leukemia. Each CDR3 is given with its conserved first and last residue. A D gene is named only where the DNA matches it firmly. Size values are once, few and many counts, or a class for expanded clones, and some rows have none.

clone_size	d_call	v_call	j_call	cdr3_aa	cdr3_nt
few	TRBD1	TRBV7-9	TRBJ1-2	CASSSDRAWGYGYTF	TGTGCCAGCAGCTCGGACAGGGCCTGGGGCTATGGCTACACCTTC
few	TRBD1	TRBV12-3/TRBV12-4	TRBJ2-7	CASGTGVYEQYF	TGTGCCAGCGGGACAGGGGTGTACGAGCAGTACTTC
many	NA	TRBV28	TRBJ1-4	CASSFFWAGRNEKLFF	TGTGCCAGCAGTTTCTTCTGGGCAGGTCGGAACGAAAAACTGTTTTTT
many	NA	TRBV6-5	TRBJ2-7	CASSHRDALEEQYF	TGTGCCAGCAGTCACCGGGACGCTCTGGAGGAGCAGTACTTC
NA	TRBD2	TRBV3-1	TRBJ2-1	CASSPEMGTRRTDEQFF	TGTGCCAGCAGCCCAGAGATGGGGACTAGAAGGACTGATGAGCAGTTCTTC
few	NA	TRBV4-1	TRBJ1-5	CASSQKTRQDNQPQHF	TGCGCCAGCAGCCAAAAAACCCGACAAGACAATCAGCCCCAGCATTTT
many	NA	TRBV28	TRBJ1-2	CASSRTNYGYTF	TGTGCCAGCAGCCGTACTAACTATGGCTACACCTTC
many	TRBD2	TRBV6-1	TRBJ2-1	CASREIAPGLATYNEQFF	TGTGCCAGCAGGGAGATAGCGCCGGGACTAGCTACCTACAATGAGCAGTTCTTC
few	NA	TRBV7-9	TRBJ2-2	CASSRRNFGTGELFF	TGTGCCAGCAGCCGACGGAATTTCGGCACCGGGGAGCTGTTTTTT
many	NA	TRBV29-1	TRBJ1-3	CSVLPNESGNTIYF	TGCAGCGTGCTTCCGAATGAGTCTGGAAACACCATATATTTT
NA	NA	TRBV5-4	TRBJ2-1	CASSLWDSLYNEQFF	TGTGCCAGCAGCTTGTGGGACTCCCTATACAATGAGCAGTTCTTC
few	TRBD1	TRBV6-5	TRBJ1-1	CASSYSGTGDGTEAFF	TGTGCCAGCAGTTACTCCGGGACAGGGGATGGCACTGAAGCTTTCTTT
NA	NA	TRBV7-8	TRBJ1-2	CASSPERLSRGIYGYTF	TGTGCCAGCAGCCCCGAAAGACTTAGCCGAGGGATCTATGGCTACACCTTC
many	NA	TRBV28	TRBJ2-3	CATEGGTSTDTQYF	TGTGCCACCGAGGGAGGCACTAGCACAGATACGCAGTATTTT
many	NA	TRBV21-1	TRBJ2-7	CASSTLKNYEQYF	TGTGCCAGCAGCACTCTAAAAAACTACGAGCAGTACTTC
NA	NA	TRBV5-1	TRBJ1-5	CASSLDGQNINQPQHF	TGCGCCAGCAGCTTGGACGGACAGAATATCAATCAGCCCCAGCATTTT
many	TRBD1	TRBV5-1	TRBJ2-7	CASSSTGGVYEQYF	TGCGCCAGCAGCTCTACAGGGGGCGTCTACGAGCAGTACTTC
many	NA	TRBV11-3	TRBJ2-1	CASSGLDYNEQFF	TGTGCCAGCAGTGGACTGGATTACAATGAGCAGTTCTTC
many	TRBD1	TRBV11-2	TRBJ2-7	CASSSFGQGLTYEQYF	TGTGCCAGCAGCAGTTTTGGACAGGGACTTACCTACGAGCAGTACTTC
many	NA	TRBV7-9	TRBJ1-1	CASSFDTKGTEAFF	TGTGCCAGCAGCTTCGATACAAAGGGGACTGAAGCTTTCTTT
many	TRBD2	TRBV20-1	TRBJ2-3	CSARRHSGRGTDTQYF	TGCAGTGCTAGGCGCCATAGCGGGAGAGGGACAGATACGCAGTATTTT
many	NA	TRBV20-1	TRBJ1-2	CSASPGEGYTF	TGCAGTGCTAGTCCAGGGGAAGGCTACACCTTC
many	NA	TRBV20-1	TRBJ1-5	CSAREQLNQPQHF	TGCAGTGCTAGAGAACAGTTAAATCAGCCCCAGCATTTT
many	TRBD2	TRBV20-1	TRBJ2-7	CSAGIAGLAANEQYF	TGCAGTGCGGGGATCGCGGGACTAGCTGCAAACGAGCAGTACTTC
many	NA	TRBV5-1	TRBJ2-1	CASSFSAGSVNEQFF	TGCGCCAGCAGCTTTTCGGCAGGCAGCGTTAATGAGCAGTTCTTC
many	NA	TRBV12-3/TRBV12-4	TRBJ2-7	CASSFAGSYEQYF	TGTGCCAGCAGCTTCGCTGGGTCCTACGAGCAGTACTTC
NA	NA	TRBV19	TRBJ2-1	CASSPETRRNEQFF	TGTGCCAGTAGTCCAGAAACTAGGCGCAATGAGCAGTTCTTC
once	NA	TRBV10-2	TRBJ2-7	CASSEGEQYF	TGCGCCAGCAGTGAGGGTGAGCAGTACTTC